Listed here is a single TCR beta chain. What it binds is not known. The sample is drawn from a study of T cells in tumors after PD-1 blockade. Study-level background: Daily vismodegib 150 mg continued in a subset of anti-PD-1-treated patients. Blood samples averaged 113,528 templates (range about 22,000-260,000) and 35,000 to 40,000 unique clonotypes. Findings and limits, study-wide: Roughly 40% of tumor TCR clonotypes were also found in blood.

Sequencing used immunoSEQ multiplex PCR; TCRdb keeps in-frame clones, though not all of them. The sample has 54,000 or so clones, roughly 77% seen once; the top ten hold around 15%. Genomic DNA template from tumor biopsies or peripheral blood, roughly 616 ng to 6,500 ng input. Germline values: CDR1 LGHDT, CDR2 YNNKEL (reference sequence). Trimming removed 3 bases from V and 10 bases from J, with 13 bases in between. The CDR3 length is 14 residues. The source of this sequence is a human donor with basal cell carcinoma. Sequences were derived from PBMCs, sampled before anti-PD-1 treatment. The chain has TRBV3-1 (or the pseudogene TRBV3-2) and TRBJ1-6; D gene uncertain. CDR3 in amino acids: CASSHLAGGSPLHF. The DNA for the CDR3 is TGTGCCAGCAGCCACCTTGCTGGTGGATCACCCCTCCACTTT.